This T cell receptor beta chain was documented in a study of T cells after posttransplantation cyclophosphamide. Per the germline V gene, CDR1 is SEHNR and CDR2 is FQNEAQ (reference sequence). The CDR3 contains 15 residues. V gave up 5 bases and J gave up 5 bases; unmatched junction bases: 7. Cyclophosphamide on days +3 and +4 followed busulfan-fludarabine conditioning and a marrow graft. Clones were sequenced by immunoSEQ multiplex PCR, and TCRdb holds only the in-frame ones, with some missing. The sample has around 17,000 clones, 75% to 80% seen once. The chain recombines TRBV7-9 with TRBJ2-1; 9 nucleotides align to TRBD1. Sample: CD8+ T cells sorted from PBMCs, taken 1903 days after a stem cell transplant with posttransplant cyclophosphamide. This sequence was found in a female patient aged 40 to 50 who received an allogeneic stem cell transplant from a related donor, was CMV-positive, and had no GVHD. Part of the T cells may come from the graft donor. Here the CDR3 DNA reads TGTGCCAGCAGCCCCCGGGACAGGGTAAACAATGAGCAGTTCTTC. Amino acid sequence: CASSPRDRVNNEQFF.